The 31 T cell receptor beta chains presented below share a single source sample, sequenced in a study of cytomegalovirus exposure and HLA in healthy donors. The primer mix had 60 Vbeta and 13 Jbeta primers. The repertoire was sequenced with immunoSEQ multiplex PCR; TCRdb's copy has only in-frame clones and lacks some. The sample records 150,000 to 200,000 clones, roughly 87% being singletons. The sequencing sample was made of PBMCs. Source of these receptors: a middle-aged man in good health and CMV-seropositive.

This chain joins TRBV9 and TRBJ2-1, with D possibly matching TRBD2 (6 bases). Trimming took off 0 bases at V and 6 bases at J, with 13 bases between the two ends. The germline gives CDR1 SGDLS, CDR2 YYNGEE. The CDR3 is 15 residues long. The CDR3 nucleotides are TGTGCCAGCAGCGTAGATGGAGGGCAATTCAATGAGCAGTTCTTC. Translated: CASSVDGGQFNEQFF.

The genes are TRBV18 and TRBJ2-1, with 8 nucleotides matching TRBD2. CDR3 length: 17 amino acids. Germline CDR1 KGHSH, CDR2 LQKENI. The junction had 11 bases not matched to a gene; V was cut back by 1 base and J by 6 bases. CDR3 DNA sequence: TGTGCCAGCTCACCACTTGTGCCAGCGGGAGCGATCAATGAGCAGTTCTTC. Translating gives CASSPLVPAGAINEQFF. Filled out from reference TRBV18 and TRBJ2-1, the complete variable domain reads NAGVMQNPRHLVRRRGQEARLRCSPMKGHSHVYWYRQLPEEGLKFMVYLQKENIIDESGMPKERFSAEFPKEGPSILRIQQVVRGDSAAYFCASSPLVPAGAINEQFFGPGTRLTVL.

The V gene is TRBV27, the J gene TRBJ2-7, with D tentatively TRBD1 (6 bases). The CDR3 spans 13 residues. Germline V gene data show CDR1 as MNHEY and CDR2 as SMNVEV (reference sequence). Trimming pared 5 bases from V and 4 bases from J, leaving 12 bases between. The CDR3 coding sequence is TGTGCCAGCAGTACCGGACAGATTTACGAGCAGTACTTC. Translating gives CASSTGQIYEQYF.

This clone appeared a few times. The chain employs TRBV5-5 and TRBJ1-1; D is undetermined. The CDR3 runs 13 residues. CDR1 is SGHKS and CDR2 is YYEKEE in the germline V gene (reference sequence). The V and J ends lost 0 bases and 0 bases respectively, with 3 bases between them. The CDR3 loop reads CASSLGVNTEAFF. The DNA for the CDR3 is TGTGCCAGCAGCTTGGGAGTGAACACTGAAGCTTTCTTT.

CDR3 protein: CASSERGGLNTEAFF. CDR3 nucleotides: TGTGCCAGCAGTGAAAGAGGGGGATTGAACACTGAAGCTTTCTTT. The chain recombines TRBV6-1 with TRBJ1-1, with D perhaps matching TRBD1 (6 bases). Per germline, CDR1 MNHNS and CDR2 SASEGT. This CDR3 is 15 amino acids long. V gave up 2 bases and J gave up 0 bases, with 10 bases separating them.

J is TRBJ2-2 and V is TRBV4-1, with 8 bases lining up with TRBD2. The length of the CDR3 is 14 residues. V shed 3 bases and J 6 bases; nucleotides not matched to a gene: 3. Germline CDR1 MGHRA, CDR2 YSYEKL. Here the CDR3 DNA reads TGCGCCAGCAGCCAGGGTAGCGGGGCCGGGGAGCTGTTTTTT. It yields the protein CASSQGSGAGELFF.

V and J are TRBV28 and TRBJ2-5; D unresolved. CDR1 and CDR2 from the germline V gene are MDHEN and SYDVKM. The CDR3 consists of 12 residues. V lost 5 bases to trimming and J lost 5 bases, with 9 bases between them. The CDR3 loop reads CASSNTGETQYF. CDR3 DNA sequence: TGTGCCAGCAGTAACACCGGGGAGACCCAGTACTTC.

The V call is TRBV6-1, the J call TRBJ1-5; 9 bases align to TRBD1. The CDR3 is 16 amino acids. Germline CDR1 is MNHNS and CDR2 is SASEGT. V shed 4 bases and J 3 bases; nucleotides not matched to a gene: 7. CDR3 protein: CASSGSGTGFNQPQHF. The CDR3 coding sequence is TGTGCCAGCAGTGGCTCCGGGACAGGGTTCAATCAGCCCCAGCATTTT.

J is TRBJ2-5 and V is TRBV28; D not certain. V lost 2 bases to trimming and J lost 2 bases, with 6 bases between them. Germline lookup yields CDR1 MDHEN and CDR2 SYDVKM. The CDR3 contains 13 residues. CDR3 residues: CASSLVAQETQYF. Written as DNA, the CDR3 is TGTGCCAGCAGTTTAGTAGCTCAAGAGACCCAGTACTTC.

The chain joins TRBV5-6 to TRBJ2-7; 10 nucleotides align to TRBD1. The trim removed 5 bases at V and 5 bases at J, leaving 4 bases unmatched. Germline V gene data show CDR1 as SGHDT and CDR2 as YYEEEE. The CDR3 has 13 amino acids. The CDR3 loop reads CASRGQGTDEQYF. The DNA for the CDR3 is TGTGCCAGCAGGGGACAGGGGACCGACGAGCAGTACTTC. Full variable domain (outside the CDR3, taken from reference TRBV5-6 and TRBJ2-7): DAGVTQSPTHLIKTRGQQVTLRCSPKSGHDTVSWYQQALGQGPQFIFQYYEEEERQRGNFPDRFSGHQFPNYSSELNVNALLLGDSALYLCASRGQGTDEQYFGPGTRLTVT.

The chain combines TRBV7-7 with TRBJ2-1, with 7 bases fitting TRBD2. This CDR3 has 14 residues. J gave up 7 bases and V 5 bases, and 8 bases lay outside the gene matches. Germline CDR1 SSHAT, CDR2 FNYEAQ (reference sequence). CDR3 sequence reads: CASSPRWGGNEQFF. The CDR3 nucleotides read TGTGCCAGCAGCCCGAGGTGGGGGGGGAATGAGCAGTTCTTC.

The table lists this clone with a few counts. The CDR3 region has the DNA TGTGCCAGCAGGGGGGACTTGGGGCAGCCCCAGCATTTT. Its translation: CASRGDLGQPQHF. The V call is TRBV2, the J call TRBJ1-5; D may be TRBD1 (5 bases). Germline V CDR1 and CDR2: SNHLY, FYNNEI. The V and J ends lost 6 bases and 7 bases respectively, with 13 bases between them. The CDR3 spans 13 residues.

The V call is TRBV5-1, the J call TRBJ1-4; TRBD1 matches at 8 bases. The V gene's germline CDR1 is SGHRS and CDR2 YFSETQ. V dropped 6 bases and J dropped 0; count of bases not matched to a gene: 7. The CDR3 is made up of 16 amino acids. CDR3 protein: CASTTGGTSTNEKLFF. The CDR3 region has the DNA TGCGCCAGCACTACAGGGGGAACCTCAACTAATGAAAAACTGTTTTTT.

The chain is built from TRBV19 and TRBJ2-7, with 7 nucleotides matching TRBD2. This CDR3 comprises 13 residues. With 4 bases clipped from V and 0 bases from J, the junction kept 0 bases outside the gene matches. Germline assignment: CDR1 LNHDA and CDR2 SQIVND (reference sequence). CDR3 bases: TGTGCCAGTAGTAGCGGGAGCTCCTACGAGCAGTACTTC. As protein: CASSSGSSYEQYF.

This clone is a singleton in its sample. The chain couples TRBV11-2 to TRBJ1-5, with 7 bases matching TRBD1. CDR3 length: 16 residues. With V trimmed by 1 base and J by 0 bases, 3 bases remained unmatched. Germline CDR1 and CDR2: SGHAT and FQNNGV. The CDR3 loop is CASSLGTGYSNQPQHF. CDR3 nucleotides: TGTGCCAGCAGCTTAGGGACAGGTTATAGCAATCAGCCCCAGCATTTT.

The gene calls are TRBV19 and TRBJ2-2; D is unresolved. V was cut by 3 bases and J by 7 bases, with 15 bases left in between. The CDR3 runs to 15 residues. Germline CDR1 and CDR2: LNHDA and SQIVND (reference sequence). In DNA, the CDR3 is TGTGCCAGTAGTATGGTTAGAACCCCCGTCGGGGAGCTGTTTTTT. Protein product: CASSMVRTPVGELFF.

The chain carries TRBV2 and TRBJ2-3; maybe TRBD1 (5 bases). The CDR3 has 12 residues. V lost 11 bases, J lost 1 base, and 10 bases lay in between. The germline V gene encodes CDR1 SNHLY and CDR2 FYNNEI. The CDR3 region is CAGAEGTDTQYF. The CDR3 bases are TGTGCCGGGGCAGAAGGCACAGATACGCAGTATTTT.

V usage is TRBV27 and J usage is TRBJ2-7; TRBD1 aligns across 7 bases. After removal of 6 bases from V and 5 bases from J, the junction contained 7 bases not matched to a gene. The CDR3 is 13 residues long. Germline V CDR1 and CDR2: MNHEY, SMNVEV (reference sequence). This chain's CDR3 is CASSQDRANEQYF. The CDR3 region has the DNA TGTGCCAGCAGCCAAGACAGGGCGAACGAGCAGTACTTC.

The rearrangement uses TRBV9 and TRBJ1-3; D is uncertain. The CDR3 is 13 residues long. Deletions cut 5 bases from V and 1 base from J, with 7 bases between. Germline CDR1 is SGDLS and CDR2 is YYNGEE. The CDR3 sequence: CASRGPSGNTIYF. DNA for the CDR3: TGTGCCAGCAGGGGCCCGTCTGGAAACACCATATATTTT.

Of note for this clone: The sample contains more than one DNA sequence encoding this CDR3. The rearrangement uses TRBV19 and TRBJ2-7, with D perhaps matching TRBD2 (5 bases). Germline V gene sequence: CDR1 LNHDA, CDR2 SQIVND (reference sequence). Trimming took off 3 bases at V and 0 bases at J, with 12 bases between the two ends. This CDR3 is built from 15 residues. This CDR3 is CASSIGAGSSYEQYF. The DNA of the CDR3 is TGTGCCAGTAGTATCGGTGCGGGTTCCTCCTACGAGCAGTACTTC. Complete variable domain (other parts from reference TRBV19 and TRBJ2-7): DGGITQSPKYLFRKEGQNVTLSCEQNLNHDAMYWYRQDPGQGLRLIYYSQIVNDFQKGDIAEGYSVSREKKESFPLTVTSAQKNPTAFYLCASSIGAGSSYEQYFGPGTRLTVT.

This clone was picked up one time. Because it lacks the conserved phenylalanine or tryptophan at the end, this CDR3 is likely a read error. The chain uses TRBV28 and TRBJ1-2, with TRBD1 matching 10 bases. The CDR3 covers 14 residues. With 6 bases clipped from V and 2 bases from J, the junction kept 3 bases outside the gene matches. Germline CDR1 is MDHEN and CDR2 is SYDVKM. Written as DNA, the CDR3 is TGTGCCAGCAGAGGGACAGGGGAGAACTATGGCTACACCCTC. It is translated as CASRGTGENYGYTL.

This chain uses TRBV30 with TRBJ1-4; perhaps TRBD1 as D (6 bases). Germline V CDR1 and CDR2: GTSNPN, SVGIG (reference sequence). V lost 2 bases and J 0 bases, leaving 16 bases between the germline ends. This CDR3 region has 17 residues. The CDR3: CAWSYGARGATNEKLFF. The CDR3 bases are TGTGCCTGGAGTTACGGGGCCAGGGGCGCAACTAATGAAAAACTGTTTTTT. Drawing the rest from reference TRBV30 and TRBJ1-4, the complete variable domain is SQTIHQWPATLVQPVGSPLSLECTVEGTSNPNLYWYRQAAGRGLQLLFYSVGIGQISSEVPQNLSASRPQDRQFILSSKKLLLSDSGFYLCAWSYGARGATNEKLFFGSGTQLSVL.

The rearrangement links TRBV10-3 to TRBJ1-2; D call uncertain. This CDR3 contains 13 residues. Deletions cut 2 bases from V and 4 bases from J, with 8 bases between. Germline CDR1 reads ENHRY; CDR2 reads SYGVKD. The CDR3 sequence: CAISEEGLYGYTF. The CDR3 DNA follows: TGTGCCATCAGTGAGGAGGGCCTCTATGGCTACACCTTC.

V usage is TRBV28 and J usage is TRBJ2-4, with TRBD2 matching 13 bases. The ends lost 5 bases at V and 3 bases at J; junction bases unmatched: 10. The CDR3 extends over 18 amino acids. Germline lookup yields CDR1 MDHEN and CDR2 SYDVKM. Here the CDR3 reads CASSPLGLAGDGKNIQYF. CDR3 coding DNA: TGTGCCAGCAGTCCCCTAGGACTAGCGGGAGACGGCAAAAACATTCAGTACTTC.

This sequence joins TRBV6-5 and TRBJ2-3, with 9 bases fitting TRBD2. The CDR3 is 16 amino acids. The germline CDR1 and CDR2 sequences are MNHEY and SVGAGI. V lost 0 bases and J lost 5; bases outside the gene matches: 6. CDR3 in amino acids: CASSYSASGILDTQYF. The DNA for the CDR3 is TGTGCCAGCAGTTACTCGGCTAGCGGGATCCTAGATACGCAGTATTTT.

The chain recombines TRBV20-1 with TRBJ2-5; unclear D gene. The tail of the sequence fits TRBJ2-7 better, so the J call may be wrong. The CDR3 length is 10 residues. Germline CDR1 reads DFQATT; CDR2 reads SNEGSKA (reference sequence). The CDR3: CSAFSYEQYF. Written as DNA, the CDR3 is TGCAGTGCCTTCTCCTACGAGCAGTACTTC.

This clone has just one count. The chain is built from TRBV12-1 and TRBJ2-7; the DNA was not compared with TRBD1, the D call given in the table. TRBV12-1 is recorded as a pseudogene. The CDR3 runs 14 residues. The CDR3 DNA follows: TGTGCCAGCAGCTCCCGGACAGAGTTGGGCGAGCAGTACTTC. This encodes CASSSRTELGEQYF.

The V call is TRBV5-1, the J call TRBJ2-6; a possible D gene is TRBD2 (6 bases). The ends were cut back, 4 bases at V and 4 bases at J, with 12 bases in the middle. The CDR3 has 15 amino acids. Germline-derived CDR1 and CDR2 are SGHRS and YFSETQ. In DNA, the CDR3 is TGCGCCAGCAGCCCGGAGGGGCAAGGGGCCAACGTCCTGACTTTC. Amino acids: CASSPEGQGANVLTF.

V is TRBV5-1 and J is TRBJ2-5; maybe TRBD2 (6 bases). This CDR3 is built from 15 residues. The V gene lost 2 bases and the J gene lost 2 bases, with 13 bases spanning the gap. Germline V lookup: CDR1 SGHRS, CDR2 YFSETQ. CDR3 protein: CASSFGGGRQETQYF. The CDR3 DNA reads as TGCGCCAGCAGCTTCGGAGGAGGGAGGCAAGAGACCCAGTACTTC. The variable domain in full, completed from reference TRBV5-1 and TRBJ2-5, reads KAGVTQTPRYLIKTRGQQVTLSCSPISGHRSVSWYQQTPGQGLQFLFEYFSETQRNKGNFPGRFSGRQFSNSRSEMNVSTLELGDSALYLCASSFGGGRQETQYFGPGTRLLVL.

The chain links TRBV28 to TRBJ2-5, with D perhaps matching TRBD2 (6 bases). The V end lost 1 base, the J end lost 7 bases, and 19 bases lay between the germline ends. The CDR3 spans 16 residues. Germline CDR1 and CDR2: MDHEN and SYDVKM. The CDR3 loop reads CASSLLGGDLGGTQYF. The CDR3 DNA is TGTGCCAGCAGTTTATTGGGCGGGGACCTAGGCGGGACCCAGTACTTC.

V is TRBV5-1 and J is TRBJ2-2; possibly TRBD2 for D (5 bases). The CDR3 runs to 15 residues. CDR1 is SGHRS, CDR2 YFSETQ, per germline. Trimming removed 2 bases at V and 1 base at J, with 9 bases between. Here the CDR3 DNA reads TGCGCCAGCAGCTTTAGCGCAGAGAACACCGGGGAGCTGTTTTTT. It translates to CASSFSAENTGELFF.